This T cell receptor beta chain emerged from a study of cytomegalovirus exposure and HLA in healthy donors. Findings of the study overall: Specific recognition of CMV antigens was confirmed in vitro for a few chains (all CMV-associated).

The PCR used 60 Vbeta and 13 Jbeta primers. TCRdb's copy holds only in-frame clones and misses some; the assay was immunoSEQ multiplex PCR. The profile covers over 50,000 clones, with 70% to 90% appearing a single time and 1.4% taken by the ten largest. Notes on this clone: The antigen is undetermined.

The CDR3 sequence is 13 residues long. Germline lookup yields CDR1 MGHRA and CDR2 YSYEKL. The ends were cut back, 3 bases at V and 6 bases at J, with 12 bases in the middle. This chain uses TRBV4-1 with TRBJ2-7; no firm D call. The sequence derives from a man aged 18 to 30 in good health and CMV-seronegative. The specimen sequenced was PBMCs. The CDR3 protein is CASSHRVLLEQYF. CDR3 DNA: TGCGCCAGCAGCCATCGGGTCCTGCTCGAGCAGTACTTC.